The 10 T cell receptor beta chains below were found in one sample sequenced in a study of identical twins. Using its own MiXCR run on the 5' RACE reads, TCRdb lists one record per CDR3 protein. The sample consists of 450,000 to 600,000 distinct CDR3 sequences, approximately 20% of them appearing once. These data also formed part of another study, on yellow fever vaccine responses in identical twins.

Sequencing input: CD4+ T cells sorted from blood. The receptors were sampled from a woman between 18 and 29 years old in good health.

Comment on this clonotype: A junction boundary mismatches the germline segment, possibly from a read error. In DNA form, the CDR3 reads TGTGGCAGCAGTTGGACTAGCGGGGGCTACGAGCAGTACTTC. Its protein is CGSSWTSGGYEQYF. J is TRBJ2-7 and V is TRBV7-8, with TRBD2 matching 13 bases. This CDR3 comprises 14 residues. The germline V gene encodes CDR1 SGHVS and CDR2 FQNEAQ.

This rearrangement joins TRBV5-1 to TRBJ2-1; the D gene is possibly TRBD1 (6 bases). This CDR3 region has 18 residues. Per the germline V gene, CDR1 is SGHRS and CDR2 is YFSETQ. Trimming pared 4 bases from V and 3 bases from J, leaving 23 bases between. DNA for the CDR3: TGCGCCAGCAGCCCAGGGTGGCGGACAGAGTCTCTCTACAATGAGCAGTTCTTC. Amino acid sequence: CASSPGWRTESLYNEQFF.

This sequence joins TRBV5-4 and TRBJ2-1, with 7 bases fitting TRBD2. The CDR3 totals 15 residues. With 2 bases clipped from V and 2 bases from J, the junction kept 4 bases outside the gene matches. CDR1 is SGHNT and CDR2 is YYREEE in the germline V gene (reference sequence). The CDR3 loop reads CASSLREGPYNEQFF. DNA for the CDR3: TGTGCCAGCAGCTTAAGGGAGGGCCCCTACAATGAGCAGTTCTTC.

The chain recombines TRBV4-2 with TRBJ2-3; 7 nucleotides align to TRBD2. Losses at the gene ends were 0 bases for V and 5 bases for J; bases not matched to a gene: 5. From germline, CDR1 is LGHNA and CDR2 YNFKEQ. The CDR3 covers 15 residues. The CDR3 sequence is CASSQELWGGDTQYF. The CDR3 region has the DNA TGTGCCAGCAGCCAAGAGTTATGGGGGGGAGATACGCAGTATTTT.

About this clonotype itself: At one of its ends the junction is not consistent with the germline gene, which may arise from a read error. The rearrangement joins TRBV12-3 or TRBV12-4 to TRBJ2-3; maybe TRBD2 (6 bases). This CDR3 comprises 18 residues. In DNA form, the CDR3 reads TGTGCCTGCAGTCCCCGGCGGGGTGGTCTAGGGAGGTCAGATACGCAGTATTTT. Amino acids: CACSPRRGGLGRSDTQYF.

This clonotype was seen only a few times. The chain links TRBV4-1 to TRBJ1-3; TRBD1 aligns across 9 bases. Germline CDR1 reads MGHRA; CDR2 reads YSYEKL. This CDR3 contains 14 residues. V lost 0 bases to trimming and J lost 9 bases; unmatched junction nucleotides: 3. The CDR3 region is CASSQDGTGPTIYF. As DNA, the CDR3 is TGCGCCAGCAGCCAAGATGGGACAGGGCCCACCATATATTTT.

This clonotype appeared a few times. The V and J genes are TRBV2 and TRBJ2-5, with 9 positions matching TRBD2. The CDR3 extends over 16 amino acids. The germline CDR1 and CDR2 sequences are SNHLY and FYNNEI. The V and J ends lost 6 bases and 3 bases, in that order; junction bases with no gene match: 11. CDR3 DNA: TGTGCCAGCAGAGCACCGTTTGGGACTAGCAAAGAGACCCAGTACTTC. This codes for CASRAPFGTSKETQYF.

The genes are TRBV19 and TRBJ2-3, with a possible D match to TRBD2 (7 bases). Germline V gene sequence: CDR1 LNHDA, CDR2 SQIVND (reference sequence). This CDR3 is built from 17 residues. V was pared by 6 bases and J by 2 bases, with 21 bases between. The DNA of the CDR3 is TGTGCCAGTAGCCCTGGGGGGGGGCGTGGATCCACAGATACGCAGTATTTT. This encodes CASSPGGGRGSTDTQYF.

The genes are TRBV3-1 and TRBJ2-7; 9 nucleotides align to TRBD1. Unmatched junction bases numbered 14, after V lost 1 base and J lost 1 base. The CDR3 extends over 19 amino acids. CDR1 and CDR2 (germline): LGHDT, YNNKEL (reference sequence). The CDR3 nucleotides are TGTGCCAGCAGCCAAGGAGACCCGAGGTCGACAGGGGGATCCTACGAGCAGTACGTC. Its translation: CASSQGDPRSTGGSYEQYV.

The gene calls are TRBV2 and TRBJ2-4, with a possible D match to TRBD2 (6 bases). In germline, CDR1 is SNHLY, CDR2 FYNNEI. V gave up 7 bases and J gave up 1 base, with 11 bases separating them. The CDR3 contains 14 residues. In nucleotides, the CDR3 is TGTGCCAGCAAAGAGGACTACGCCAAAAACATTCAGTACTTC. Its protein is CASKEDYAKNIQYF.